What follows is one TCR beta chain and its context. V was clipped by 3 bases and J by 6 bases; unmatched bases: 12. The germline V gene encodes CDR1 SGDLS and CDR2 YYNGEE. This CDR3 comprises 18 residues. It was with 60 Vbeta and 13 Jbeta primers that the PCR ran. Per the original methods: An analysis performed later counted 60 million to 90 million unique TCR beta chains (roughly 11 million of them shared). Clones were read by immunoSEQ multiplex PCR, and TCRdb kept only the in-frame ones, dropping some. V and J calls plus clone size are reproduced from that table; the DNA served to infer D and trimming. This table holds 150,000 to 200,000 clones, about 77% found once. This specimen comes from a study of cytomegalovirus exposure and HLA in healthy donors.

The sequenced sample consisted of PBMCs. This sequence originates from a woman aged 30 to 39 in good health and CMV-seropositive. The genes are TRBV9 and TRBJ2-2; 12 bases line up with TRBD1. The CDR3 bases are TGTGCCAGCAGCGCCAATCGGGACAGGGGGCGTTGGGCCGGGGAGCTGTTTTTT. Its protein is CASSANRDRGRWAGELFF.